The text below deals with one T cell receptor (beta chain). Assay used: immunoSEQ multiplex PCR; TCRdb lists only in-frame clones, some missing. The top ten hold under 0.45% of the sample, which has some 2.3 million clones, more than 85% seen once. The entry originates in a study of shared clonotypes between healthy human individuals. On the study more broadly: Donors, aged 18 to 49, were a couple of women and three men.

There were no recent acute infections or vaccinations among the donors, who were healthy HIV-negative adults. This CDR3 is built from 13 residues. V dropped 1 base and J dropped 9 bases, with 13 bases sitting between them. Germline V gene data show CDR1 as MGHRA and CDR2 as YSYEKL. The TCR comes from a man aged 18 to 30 in good health. Some clones in this sample may be carry-over from other donors' samples. The chain is built from TRBV4-1 and TRBJ2-7, with D perhaps matching TRBD2 (6 bases). Sequenced sample: naive CD4+ T cells from PBMCs. Stated subset: CD45RA+ positively selected. For the CDR3, the DNA is TGCGCCAGCAGCCAAGGGCGGGGACTTTGGCAGTACTTC. Translated, it gives CASSQGRGLWQYF.